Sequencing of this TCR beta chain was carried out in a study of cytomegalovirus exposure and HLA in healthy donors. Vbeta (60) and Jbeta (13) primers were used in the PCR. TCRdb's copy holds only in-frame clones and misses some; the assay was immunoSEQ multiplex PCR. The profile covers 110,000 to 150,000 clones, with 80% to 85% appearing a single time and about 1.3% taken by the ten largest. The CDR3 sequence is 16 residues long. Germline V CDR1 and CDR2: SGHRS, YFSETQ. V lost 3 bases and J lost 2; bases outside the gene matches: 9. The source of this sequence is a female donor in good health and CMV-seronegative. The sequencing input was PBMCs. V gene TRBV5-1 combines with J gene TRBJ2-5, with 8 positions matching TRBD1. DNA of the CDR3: TGCGCCAGCAGCTCCTCGACAGGGGCCGTACAAGAGACCCAGTACTTC. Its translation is CASSSSTGAVQETQYF.